The TCR beta chain described here comes from a study of blood T cells in healthy people across ages. The second PCR ran roughly 7 to 12 cycles with a sample-barcoded 5' primer and J-beta primers. TCRdb independently ran MiXCR on the 5' RACE reads; one entry per CDR3 protein. The sample includes 1.2 million to 1.5 million distinct CDR3 sequences, approximately 42% of them seen just once. CDR1 and CDR2 (germline): MGHDK, SYGVNS. The CDR3 spans 16 residues. The sequence derives from a woman under 30 in good health. Specimen: blood. This sequence joins TRBV25-1 and TRBJ2-7; possibly TRBD1 for D (6 bases). TRBJ2-5 matches the DNA end more closely, so the J call is doubtful. The CDR3 bases are TGTGCCAGCAGTGAATATATGGCAGGGGCGTTAGGGACCCAGTACTTC. Its protein is CASSEYMAGALGTQYF.